Sequencing of this T cell receptor (beta chain) was carried out in a study of blood T cell repertoires in COVID-19 (TCRdb year 2020). Regarding the study in general: Samples covering the acute and convalescent phases of COVID-19 were provided by collaborators in the United States, Italy and Spain. The prospective study material was composed of cDNA or gDNA derived from T cells, B-cell-depleted T cells, or PBMCs. Subjects who had been exposed to COVID-19, were actively infected with it, or had recovered from it provided the deeply sampled blood TCRbeta repertoires that made up the dataset. A freely available public database, intended as a resource for researchers studying the immune response to SARS-CoV-2, is where the repertoires were released. Samples came from the ongoing ImmuneRACE study (first 160 participants) plus 1,254 subjects from 6 global collaborators. A de-identified subject ID, COVID-19 status, age in years and sex were almost always included in the sample metadata. Where HLA class I and class II types were available, the types were taken from metadata supplied by the sample provider, not from assay-based typing. On the study overall, not on this receptor specifically: Clinical and demographic metadata were provided uncurated, with the amount varying by source and participant.

Trimmed from V: 9 bases; trimmed from J: 0 bases; junction bases lacking a gene match: 8. The CDR3 has 14 amino acids, counting the end cysteine and phenylalanine. The kept DNA is CDR3 alone, 42 bases in frame from the first base. The CDR1 and CDR2 encoded by the germline V gene are MDHEN and SYDVKM. Collaborating institutions collected whole blood in K2EDTA tubes following their own protocols. For TCRbeta analysis, collaborator samples were shipped as frozen whole blood, as isolated PBMCs, or as DNA extracted from either sample type. TCRbeta CDR3 regions were amplified from genomic DNA using the immunoSEQ Assay, a bias-controlled multiplex PCR. The authors' analysis ran thus. Within the assay, amplification of reference gene primers was used to estimate how many nucleated cells each sample contained. To quantify the absolute abundance of each unique TCRbeta CDR3 rearrangement, sequence reads were collapsed and filtered. Productive Simpson clonality was computed per sample as the square root of Simpson's diversity index over productive rearrangements. Not all clones reach the TCRdb copy of this immuneACCESS table, which keeps in-frame sequences only. Checked studies attribute under half of the gap to unresolved V genes and leave the rest unexplained. Clonal size and the V and J genes are those of that table, whereas D and trimming came from the DNA. The sample includes roughly 110,000 clones, with about four fifths observed a single time. In total, the top ten clones hold approximately 4.1% of the sample.

Comment on this clone: The target of this receptor is not known. Base-call qualities are not available, and no considerably larger clone is one nucleotide away.

The sequenced sample consisted of peripheral blood. This sequence originates from a human donor in a cohort sampled during active COVID-19. Rearrangement joined TRBV28 to TRBJ2-7, with TRBD1 identical over 7 junction bases. The nucleotide sequence reads TGTGCCAGTACTAGGGACAGTCCCTCCTACGAGCAGTACTTC. The resulting protein is CASTRDSPSYEQYF.